Below are 22 T cell receptor beta chains sequenced from a single sample in a study of regulatory T cells in long-lasting Graves disease (dated by TCRdb to the early 2020s). The sample's time point label, decoded: newly diagnosed GD, antithyroid drugs for less than 3 months. RNA was extracted from PBMCs in TRIzol for both TCR sequencing and RNA sequencing. The library was generated by multiplex PCR. This sample was sequenced with an Illumina HiSeq 4000. TCR beta libraries were built with iRepertoire HTBI primers and Arm-PCR amplification of CDR3 regions. The public reads were run again by TCRdb, first through fastp at Q25 and then through MiXCR, and only productive beta chains were kept. Merged by CDR3 protein, the rows form single entries marked with the most common genes and DNA. Across this sample there are about 350,000 distinct CDR3 sequences, with about 16% seen only once. Jointly, the top ten make up 20% to 25% of the sample.

These sequences were also reported in another study, on T cells in Graves' hyperthyroidism and ophthalmopathy.

Sequences were derived from peripheral blood mononuclear cells (PBMCs), sampled at new diagnosis, from a patient treated with antithyroid drugs. These receptors were taken from a young woman with Graves disease. Donor details come from another sample of the same person, matched by shared clones.

This clonotype was observed many times. The J gene is TRBJ1-1, the V gene TRBV2; possible D gene TRBD1, 5 bases. Germline V gene sequence: CDR1 SNHLY, CDR2 FYNNEI. The ends were cut back, 1 base at V and 11 bases at J, with 17 bases in the middle. This CDR3 spans 14 amino acids. The CDR3 sequence: CASSEEVTGRGAFF. The CDR3 DNA follows: TGTGCCAGCAGTGAAGAGGTAACAGGCCGGGGGGCTTTCTTT.

This clonotype has only a few counts. The CDR3 nucleotides read TGTGCCAGCAAGAAACAGGGATACGGCAATCAGCCCCAGCATTTT. Translated: CASKKQGYGNQPQHF. The chain recombines TRBV6-1 with TRBJ1-5, with D possibly TRBD1 on 6 matching bases. Germline CDR1 is MNHNS and CDR2 is SASEGT. CDR3 size: 15 residues. V gave up 7 bases and J gave up 2 bases, with 15 bases separating them.

This clonotype has just a few counts. Since a much larger clone is just one base distant, this may be a read error. The CDR3 DNA is TGCAGTGCTAGAGACCCCTACGCGGGAGGCCAAGAGACCCAGTACTTC. It yields the protein CSARDPYAGGQETQYF. This chain connects TRBV20-1 to TRBJ2-5; TRBD2 matches 8 bases. Unmatched junction bases numbered 7, after V lost 0 bases and J lost 1 base. Germline V gene data show CDR1 as DFQATT and CDR2 as SNEGSKA (reference sequence). This CDR3 has 16 residues.

This clonotype was picked up many times. This chain joins TRBV3-1 and TRBJ1-2; TRBD1 agrees at 9 bases. Germline V CDR1 and CDR2: LGHDT, YNNKEL (reference sequence). V gave up 3 bases and J gave up 4 bases; unmatched junction bases: 0. The CDR3 totals 13 residues. CDR3 sequence: CASSQGQGYGYTF. The CDR3 nucleotides are TGTGCCAGCAGCCAGGGACAGGGCTATGGCTACACCTTC.

At least ten counts were recorded for this clonotype. The genes are TRBV5-4 and TRBJ2-5, with 8 nucleotides matching TRBD1. Germline trimming cut 0 bases from V and 2 bases from J; bases unmatched to any gene: 9. Germline CDR1 reads SGHNT; CDR2 reads YYREEE (reference sequence). The CDR3 covers 17 residues. The CDR3 DNA follows: TGTGCCAGCAGCTTGGTCACGACCACAGGGGGGCAAGAGACCCAGTACTTC. Protein: CASSLVTTTGGQETQYF. Using reference TRBV5-4 and TRBJ2-5 for the parts outside the CDR3, the full variable domain is ETGVTQSPTHLIKTRGQQVTLRCSSQSGHNTVSWYQQALGQGPQFIFQYYREEENGRGNFPPRFSGLQFPNYSSELNVNALELDDSALYLCASSLVTTTGGQETQYFGPGTRLLVL.

The chain links TRBV9 to TRBJ1-4; 9 bases align to TRBD1. The CDR3 is made up of 15 amino acids. Germline V gene sequence: CDR1 SGDLS, CDR2 YYNGEE. Trimming removed 4 bases from V and 6 bases from J; junction bases left unmatched: 7. CDR3: CASSTTGGSYEKLFF. For the CDR3, the DNA is TGTGCCAGCAGCACTACAGGGGGCAGTTATGAAAAACTGTTTTTT.

At least ten counts were recorded for this clonotype. The V gene is TRBV12-3 or TRBV12-4, the J gene TRBJ1-6, with no clear D. This CDR3 has 14 amino acids. Between the trimmed V and J ends, which lost 6 bases and 9 bases, there was a span of 15 bases. CDR3 protein: CASRRTALGSPLHF. The CDR3 DNA is TGTGCCAGCAGAAGGACCGCCCTAGGTTCACCCCTCCACTTT.

This clonotype was counted many times. This chain uses TRBV20-1 with TRBJ2-7; 7 nucleotides agree with TRBD1. Trimming took 6 bases from V and 4 from J; bases not matched to a gene: 9. This CDR3 comprises 13 residues. CDR1 and CDR2 (germline): DFQATT, SNEGSKA (reference sequence). For the CDR3, the DNA is TGCAGTGCGCGAACCGGGACAGATTACGAGCAGTACTTC. It translates to CSARTGTDYEQYF.

There are a few counts of this clonotype. The V gene is TRBV27, the J gene TRBJ1-5; the D is unclear. The CDR3 is 16 amino acids. Germline CDR1 reads MNHEY; CDR2 reads SMNVEV (reference sequence). The V end lost 6 bases, the J end lost 5 bases, and 20 bases lay between the germline ends. In DNA, the CDR3 is TGTGCCAGCAGCTCCAACGGGAAAAGTGCTTATCAGCCCCAGCATTTT. Its translation: CASSSNGKSAYQPQHF.

This clonotype was seen at least ten times. J is TRBJ2-6 and V is TRBV2; possible D gene TRBD1, 5 bases. Trimming removed 4 bases from V and 0 bases from J, with 13 bases in between. CDR1 and CDR2 (germline): SNHLY, FYNNEI. The CDR3 totals 17 residues. For the CDR3, the DNA is TGTGCCAGCAGTGGTCCAGGGTCGAGCTCTGGGGCCAACGTCCTGACTTTC. Amino acid sequence: CASSGPGSSSGANVLTF. The full variable domain, with the rest looked up from reference TRBV2 and TRBJ2-6, is EPEVTQTPSHQVTQMGQEVILRCVPISNHLYFYWYRQILGQKVEFLVSFYNNEISEKSEIFDDQFSVERPDGSNFTLKIRSTKLEDSAMYFCASSGPGSSSGANVLTFGAGSRLTVL.

This clonotype was recorded many times. This chain links TRBV27 with TRBJ1-2; D is possibly TRBD1 (5 bases). This CDR3 contains 19 residues. CDR1 and CDR2 (germline): MNHEY, SMNVEV (reference sequence). Trimming left V 0 bases short and J 3 bases short, with 23 bases between. The CDR3 spells CASSLSRRGGRGAYYGYTF. The CDR3 nucleotides are TGTGCCAGCAGTTTATCGCGGCGGGGGGGAAGGGGCGCGTACTATGGCTACACCTTC.

With regard to this clonotype: A much bigger clone sits one base away, suggesting this may be a read error. CDR3 nucleotides: TGTGCCACCAGTACTTGGCTAGCGGGGGAGGTGAACACCGGGGAGCTGTTTTTT. Its translation is CATSTWLAGEVNTGELFF. V is TRBV24-1 and J is TRBJ2-2, with 10 positions matching TRBD2. The CDR3 covers 18 residues. The J segment lost 1 base and the V segment lost 6 bases, leaving 10 bases of the junction unmatched. Germline values: CDR1 KGHDR, CDR2 SFDVKD.

This clonotype was detected ten times or more. The chain carries TRBV11-2 and TRBJ2-1; TRBD2 is a possible D gene (7 bases). The V gene's germline CDR1 is SGHAT and CDR2 FQNNGV. The ends were cut back, 0 bases at V and 10 bases at J, with 22 bases in the middle. The CDR3 loop spans 17 amino acids. CDR3 amino acids: CASSLEYRDYPNEEQFF. The CDR3 DNA reads as TGTGCCAGCAGCTTAGAATACAGGGACTACCCCAATGAAGAGCAGTTCTTC.

J is TRBJ2-1 and V is TRBV24-1; TRBD2 aligns across 8 bases. The CDR3 is made up of 15 amino acids. In germline, CDR1 is KGHDR, CDR2 SFDVKD. V lost 5 bases and J lost 7; bases outside the gene matches: 9. This chain's CDR3 is CATSATSEMGNEQFF. The CDR3 DNA reads TGTGCCACCAGTGCGACTAGCGAGATGGGGAATGAGCAGTTCTTC.

This clonotype was counted ten times or more. J is TRBJ2-2 and V is TRBV2; D assignment may be TRBD1 or TRBD2 (5 bases each). This CDR3 contains 15 residues. CDR1 is SNHLY, CDR2 FYNNEI, per germline. The V end was cut by 7 bases, the J end by 6 bases, with 18 bases between. The CDR3 sequence: CASTPRGLQAGELFF. The CDR3, as DNA: TGTGCCAGCACCCCGAGGGGCTTACAGGCCGGGGAGCTGTTTTTT.

This clonotype has at least ten counts. This chain uses TRBV28 with TRBJ2-1; no definite D call. V was pared by 2 bases and J by 0 bases, with 11 bases between. Looked up from germline, CDR1 is MDHEN and CDR2 is SYDVKM. This CDR3 region has 16 residues. CDR3 bases: TGTGCCAGCAGTTTAGGTTTTACGGACTCCTACAATGAGCAGTTCTTC. Its protein product is CASSLGFTDSYNEQFF.

This clonotype was observed at least ten times. The chain employs TRBV7-6 and TRBJ1-1; D is perhaps TRBD1 (5 bases). Trimming took 5 bases from V and 0 from J, leaving 16 bases between them. There are 16 residues in the CDR3. Germline V gene data show CDR1 as SGHVS and CDR2 as FNYEAQ. The CDR3 loop reads CASSPTGGALNTEAFF. In DNA, the CDR3 is TGTGCCAGCAGCCCGACCGGCGGGGCGCTGAACACTGAAGCTTTCTTT.

The chain joins TRBV30 to TRBJ1-3; 9 bases fit TRBD1. The ends lost 7 bases at V and 2 bases at J; junction bases unmatched: 6. This CDR3 comprises 14 residues. Germline CDR1 and CDR2: GTSNPN and SVGIG (reference sequence). CDR3 in DNA: TGTGCCTCGTTACAGGGGGCAACTGGAAACACCATATATTTT. This sequence encodes CASLQGATGNTIYF.

About this clonotype: A junction end diverges from the germline sequence, so it may reflect a read error. This chain connects TRBV20-1 to TRBJ2-5; D possibly corresponds to TRBD2 (6 bases). The CDR3 is made up of 10 amino acids. Germline CDR1 DFQATT, CDR2 SNEGSKA (reference sequence). CDR3 nucleotide sequence: TGCAGTGCCCCCGGAGGGACCCAGAACTTC. Amino acids: CSAPGGTQNF.

The rearrangement links TRBV7-2 to TRBJ2-5; 13 bases agree with TRBD2. Trimming took 6 bases from V and 3 from J; bases not matched to a gene: 7. Germline loops: CDR1 SGHTA, CDR2 FQGNSA. This CDR3 spans 16 amino acids. The CDR3 sequence: CASSTPGLAGKETQYF. In nucleotides, the CDR3 is TGTGCCAGCAGTACCCCGGGACTAGCGGGAAAAGAGACCCAGTACTTC.

This chain links TRBV20-1 with TRBJ1-1; D not resolved. Per germline, CDR1 DFQATT and CDR2 SNEGSKA (reference sequence). With 1 base removed from V and 4 bases from J, the gap between germline ends came to 25 bases. The CDR3 extends over 18 amino acids. CDR3 loop: CSARANRLPGYSGTEAFF. The CDR3 DNA follows: TGCAGTGCTAGAGCGAACCGACTTCCGGGCTATAGCGGCACTGAAGCTTTCTTT.

The chain employs TRBV6-1 and TRBJ1-2; 10 nucleotides align to TRBD1. Germline CDR1 reads MNHNS; CDR2 reads SASEGT. J lost 3 bases, V lost 6 bases, and 1 base had no gene match. This CDR3 spans 13 amino acids. CDR3 amino acids: CASRDRGYYGYTF. CDR3 nucleotides: TGTGCCAGCAGGGACAGGGGGTACTATGGCTACACCTTC.